The 27 T cell receptor beta chains below all came from one sample that was sequenced in a study of blood T cells in healthy people across ages. Together with a sample-barcoded 5' primer, a J-beta primer mix was included in a second PCR lasting about 7 to 12 cycles. A single record per CDR3 protein comes from TCRdb applying MiXCR to the 5' RACE reads. The sample holds more than 800,000 distinct CDR3 sequences, over 35% seen once. Sequenced material: blood. All receptors come from an older woman in good health.

The chain carries TRBV10-3 and TRBJ2-5; the match to TRBD1 covers 12 bases. With 6 bases clipped from V and 11 bases from J, the junction kept 13 bases outside the gene matches. The CDR3 covers 15 residues. CDR1 is ENHRY and CDR2 is SYGVKD in the germline V gene. For the CDR3, the DNA is TGTGCCATCAGGCCCGGGACAGGGGGCCGGAATGAGCAGTACTTC. This sequence encodes CAIRPGTGGRNEQYF.

The chain links TRBV12-5 to TRBJ2-1; 14 nucleotides line up with TRBD2. The CDR3 length is 19 residues. Germline CDR1 LGHNT, CDR2 FRNRAP. V dropped 1 base and J dropped 5; count of bases not matched to a gene: 10. The CDR3 sequence: CASGLETSGRDDLDNEQFF. The CDR3 region has the DNA TGTGCTAGTGGTTTGGAGACTAGCGGGAGGGACGATCTGGACAATGAGCAGTTCTTC.

For this clonotype: At one end the junction does not follow the germline gene, possibly because of a read error. The chain employs TRBV5-6 and TRBJ1-2, with D tentatively TRBD1 (6 bases). Germline V lookup: CDR1 SGHDT, CDR2 YYEEEE. The CDR3 is 15 residues long. CDR3 amino acids: CACSLEDRANYGYTF. The CDR3 DNA is TGTGCCTGCAGCTTGGAGGACAGAGCTAACTATGGCTACACCTTC.

This clonotype was found a few times. The chain links TRBV10-3 to TRBJ2-5; TRBD2 aligns across 7 bases. V was pared by 6 bases and J by 11 bases, with 15 bases of the junction left unmatched. The CDR3 is 14 amino acids. CDR1 ENHRY and CDR2 SYGVKD come from the germline V gene. CDR3 bases: TGTGCCATCAGGGCTGGCGGGAGCGGGGATGAGCAGTACTTC. It translates to CAIRAGGSGDEQYF.

V and J are TRBV5-6 and TRBJ2-7, with D perhaps TRBD1 (6 bases). V was cut by 4 bases and J by 4 bases, with 12 bases left in between. The CDR3 sequence is 13 residues long. CDR1 and CDR2 from the germline V gene are SGHDT and YYEEEE. The DNA for the CDR3 is TGTGCCAGCAGCCGGACAGCTTTATACGAGCAGTACTTC. Protein sequence: CASSRTALYEQYF.

A remark on this clonotype: Possible read error: a much larger clone is one base away. The chain combines TRBV5-4 with TRBJ2-5, with D perhaps TRBD1 or TRBD2 (5 bases each). Trimming removed 2 bases at V and 0 bases at J, with 8 bases between. Germline lookup yields CDR1 SGHNT and CDR2 YYREEE (reference sequence). There are 14 residues in the CDR3. CDR3 in amino acids: CASSLWGYQETQYF. The DNA of the CDR3 is TGTGCCAGCAGCTTATGGGGGTACCAAGAGACCCAGTACTTC.

V usage is TRBV28 and J usage is TRBJ1-4; unclear D gene. The ends were cut back, 5 bases at V and 4 bases at J, with 11 bases in the middle. The V gene's germline CDR1 is MDHEN and CDR2 SYDVKM. The CDR3 loop spans 14 amino acids. CDR3 amino acids: CASSPLDGNEKLFF. CDR3 in DNA: TGTGCCAGCAGTCCCCTCGACGGTAATGAAAAACTGTTTTTT.

This clonotype was seen a handful of times. The V call is TRBV28, the J call TRBJ2-7, with D maybe TRBD2 (6 bases). The V gene lost 6 bases and the J gene lost 2 bases, with 14 bases spanning the gap. Germline CDR1 reads MDHEN; CDR2 reads SYDVKM. CDR3 length: 14 amino acids. CDR3 region: CASRAQWGAYEQYF. CDR3 DNA sequence: TGTGCCAGCAGGGCCCAATGGGGGGCCTACGAGCAGTACTTC.

This clonotype was counted between two and nine times. The chain recombines TRBV29-1 with TRBJ2-1, with 9 bases matching TRBD1. CDR1 is SQVTM, CDR2 ANQGSEA, per germline. There are 13 residues in the CDR3. V trimming: 6 bases; J trimming: 13 bases; junction bases outside the gene matches: 13. The CDR3 region has the DNA TGCAGCGTCGCCACAGGGGGCGGTGAGACCCAGTTCTTC. As protein: CSVATGGGETQFF.

The J gene is TRBJ2-5, the V gene TRBV27, with TRBD1 identical over 8 bases. The DNA matches TRBJ2-7 better at its end, which makes the J call doubtful. This CDR3 is built from 14 residues. Germline V CDR1 and CDR2: MNHEY, SMNVEV (reference sequence). The CDR3 bases are TGTGCCAGCAGCCATCGGACAGGGCGGAGCGAGCAGTACTTC. Translated, it gives CASSHRTGRSEQYF.

The chain has TRBV6-5 and TRBJ2-7; 9 nucleotides line up with TRBD1. V was clipped by 2 bases and J by 3 bases; unmatched bases: 2. There are 14 residues in the CDR3. Germline V gene sequence: CDR1 MNHEY, CDR2 SVGAGI. CDR3 sequence: CASSYEGQGYEQYF. Here the CDR3 DNA reads TGTGCCAGCAGTTACGAGGGACAGGGCTACGAGCAGTACTTC.

J is TRBJ2-5 and V is TRBV12-3 or TRBV12-4, with unresolved D. CDR3 length: 15 residues. Trimming left V 5 bases short and J 0 bases short, with 13 bases between. CDR3 bases: TGTGCCAGCAGTGTCGACTGGGCGGACCAAGAGACCCAGTACTTC. It yields the protein CASSVDWADQETQYF.

This clonotype was observed a few times. One junction end disagrees with the germline gene, perhaps due to a read error. The DNA of the CDR3 is TGTGCCAGCAGCCAAGATAGCGGAGGGGTGGTCCCTGGGGCCAGCGTCCTGACTTTC. Protein sequence: CASSQDSGGVVPGASVLTF. The chain combines TRBV4-2 with TRBJ2-6, with D perhaps matching TRBD2 (6 bases). Germline V CDR1 and CDR2: LGHNA, YNFKEQ. The CDR3 contains 19 residues.

The CDR3 sequence: CASRQRTSGEGRNEQFF. CDR3 nucleotides: TGTGCCAGCAGGCAGAGGACTAGCGGGGAGGGGCGGAATGAGCAGTTCTTC. The chain couples TRBV2 to TRBJ2-1; 12 positions match TRBD2. Germline V gene lookup returns CDR1 SNHLY and CDR2 FYNNEI. After removal of 6 bases from V and 7 bases from J, the junction contained 13 bases not matched to a gene. The CDR3 spans 17 residues.

This clonotype showed up just a few times. Here the CDR3 reads CASSSVAGGPGETQYF. The CDR3 nucleotides read TGCGCCAGCAGCTCGGTAGCGGGAGGGCCGGGGGAGACCCAGTACTTC. This chain joins TRBV5-1 and TRBJ2-5; 11 bases line up with TRBD2. V shed 3 bases, J shed 5 bases, and the junction held 9 bases outside the gene matches. Germline CDR1 is SGHRS and CDR2 is YFSETQ. There are 16 residues in the CDR3.

This clonotype was detected only a few times. V gene TRBV10-3 combines with J gene TRBJ2-5; the match to TRBD2 covers 13 bases. Germline loops: CDR1 ENHRY, CDR2 SYGVKD. The J segment lost 0 bases and the V segment lost 5 bases, leaving 3 bases of the junction unmatched. The CDR3 spans 16 residues. CDR3 sequence (DNA): TGTGCCATCAGTCACGGACTAGCGGGAGACCAAGAGACCCAGTACTTC. Protein sequence: CAISHGLAGDQETQYF.

This chain joins TRBV5-1 and TRBJ2-4, with 7 bases identical to TRBD1. With the DNA end fitting TRBJ2-7 better, the J assignment may be wrong. The CDR3 has 17 residues. The germline V gene has CDR1 SGHRS and CDR2 YFSETQ. Here the CDR3 reads CASSSTSRGRANYEQYF. The CDR3 region has the DNA TGCGCCAGCAGCTCCACTTCGAGGGGGCGGGCCAACTACGAGCAGTACTTC.

V usage is TRBV20-1 and J usage is TRBJ2-3; TRBD2 agrees at 13 bases. This CDR3 region has 18 residues. Per the germline V gene, CDR1 is DFQATT and CDR2 is SNEGSKA (reference sequence). V was pared by 5 bases and J by 4 bases, with 15 bases of the junction left unmatched. CDR3 sequence (DNA): TGCAGTGCTCCCGTCCCCTGGACTAGCGGGAGTGGGGCAGATACGCAGTATTTT. It is translated as CSAPVPWTSGSGADTQYF.

The chain combines TRBV29-1 with TRBJ2-1, with 8 positions matching TRBD1. J was trimmed by 7 bases and V by 6 bases; bases with no gene match: 5. Germline V gene data show CDR1 as SQVTM and CDR2 as ANQGSEA. The CDR3 contains 12 residues. CDR3: CSVRTGPNEQFF. DNA for the CDR3: TGCAGCGTCAGGACAGGGCCGAATGAGCAGTTCTTC.

The chain has TRBV4-2 and TRBJ2-1; D ambiguous. Trimming removed 0 bases from V and 4 bases from J, with 10 bases in between. The V gene's germline CDR1 is LGHNA and CDR2 YNFKEQ. The CDR3 has 15 amino acids. In DNA, the CDR3 is TGTGCCAGCAGCCAAGAAGAGGAAGCGTACAATGAGCAGTTCTTC. The encoded protein is CASSQEEEAYNEQFF.

This clonotype was seen more than once but under ten times. The V and J genes are TRBV29-1 and TRBJ2-5; D call uncertain. Looked up from germline, CDR1 is SQVTM and CDR2 is ANQGSEA. The CDR3 contains 12 residues. The germline V and J ends were trimmed by 6 bases and 1 base, with 9 bases remaining between them. CDR3 nucleotides: TGCAGCGTATTGGTGCTCCAAGAGACCCAGTACTTC. Residues: CSVLVLQETQYF.

The chain couples TRBV12-3 or TRBV12-4 to TRBJ1-2; 8 nucleotides agree with TRBD1. After removal of 6 bases from V and 4 bases from J, the junction contained 13 bases not matched to a gene. CDR3 length: 16 residues. The CDR3 region is CASSPTRQGSGYGYTF. For the CDR3, the DNA is TGTGCCAGCAGCCCGACTCGACAGGGGTCCGGCTATGGCTACACCTTC.

There are a few counts of this clonotype. The V and J genes are TRBV20-1 and TRBJ1-5; 7 nucleotides align to TRBD1. Looked up from germline, CDR1 is DFQATT and CDR2 is SNEGSKA (reference sequence). The J segment lost 4 bases and the V segment lost 0 bases, leaving 12 bases of the junction unmatched. The CDR3 is 17 residues long. CDR3 bases: TGCAGTGCTAGAGATGGTACCAGGGGGGGCTTTAATCAGCCCCAGCATTTT. Protein product: CSARDGTRGGFNQPQHF.

This clonotype showed up many times. The chain carries TRBV29-1 and TRBJ1-1; no definite D call. CDR3 length equals 13 residues. The germline CDR1 and CDR2 sequences are SQVTM and ANQGSEA. V lost 6 bases and J lost 1, with 12 bases in between. CDR3 in DNA: TGCAGCGTGTCTACAAGAGCGAACACTGAAGCTTTCTTT. Encoded protein: CSVSTRANTEAFF.

The chain couples TRBV20-1 to TRBJ1-6; D ambiguous. V was pared by 2 bases and J by 5 bases, with 16 bases between. Germline V gives CDR1 DFQATT, CDR2 SNEGSKA (reference sequence). The CDR3 totals 16 residues. CDR3 bases: TGCAGTGCTAGACGCCAGGACCGAAGAGATAATTCACCCCTCCACTTT. It translates to CSARRQDRRDNSPLHF.

The chain has TRBV6-1 and TRBJ2-7; 11 positions agree with TRBD1. V shed 6 bases, J shed 2 bases, and the junction held 6 bases outside the gene matches. The CDR3 has 15 amino acids. Germline V gives CDR1 MNHNS, CDR2 SASEGT. The CDR3 is CASRKGTGGPYEQYF. CDR3 nucleotide sequence: TGTGCCAGCAGGAAGGGGACAGGGGGTCCCTACGAGCAGTACTTC.

The CDR3 spells CASSSVGGQGQETQYF. The CDR3 DNA sequence: TGTGCCAGCAGTTCCGTAGGGGGACAGGGTCAGGAGACCCAGTACTTC. V gene TRBV6-6 combines with J gene TRBJ2-7; 9 bases align to TRBD1. The assigned J gene may be wrong: the sequence end matches TRBJ2-5 better. Germline assignment: CDR1 MNHNY and CDR2 SVGAGI (reference sequence). The CDR3 spans 16 residues.